Listed here are 9 T cell receptor beta chains from one sample, sequenced in a study of regulatory T cells in long-lasting Graves disease. Regarding time point: persistent/refractory GD, antithyroid drugs over 5 years with positive TRAb. The TCR library was made from RNA that had been extracted from PBMCs in TRIzol. CDR3 regions were amplified by Arm-PCR using iRepertoire HTBI primers to build TCR beta libraries. TCRdb processed the multiplex PCR reads anew with MiXCR; each CDR3 protein has one entry. The table records about 470,000 distinct CDR3 sequences, roughly 21% of them present only once. The sequenced sample was peripheral blood mononuclear cells (PBMCs), obtained when the disease was refractory, from a patient treated with antithyroid drugs. The receptors shown here come from a female donor with Graves disease.

The V and J genes are TRBV3-1 and TRBJ2-7; D is uncertain. CDR1 and CDR2 (germline): LGHDT, YNNKEL (reference sequence). Trimming removed 5 bases at V and 6 bases at J, with 11 bases between. CDR3 length: 12 amino acids. DNA for the CDR3: TGTGCCAGCAGCTTGGAGAAGACCGAGCAGTACTTC. This sequence encodes CASSLEKTEQYF.

In this sample, this clonotype turned up many times. This chain connects TRBV27 to TRBJ1-2, with D uncertain. CDR1 is MNHEY, CDR2 SMNVEV, per germline (reference sequence). V was pared by 6 bases and J by 4 bases, with 18 bases between. The CDR3 covers 15 residues. The CDR3 protein is CASRPLGSGSYGYTF. DNA of the CDR3: TGTGCCAGCAGGCCTCTAGGGTCGGGGAGCTATGGCTACACCTTC.

In regard to this clonotype: Since a much larger clone is just one base distant, this may be a read error. This rearrangement joins TRBV2 to TRBJ2-7; TRBD2 aligns across 7 bases. The CDR3 contains 13 residues. The V segment lost 5 bases and the J segment 6 bases; nucleotides outside the gene matches: 7. Germline CDR1 SNHLY, CDR2 FYNNEI. This chain's CDR3 is CASSTARGCEQYF. CDR3 coding DNA: TGTGCCAGCAGTACCGCGCGGGGGTGCGAGCAGTACTTC.

The chain carries TRBV20-1 and TRBJ1-2; weak D call: TRBD1 (5 bases). Trimming left V 3 bases short and J 7 bases short, with 18 bases between. Germline CDR1 reads DFQATT; CDR2 reads SNEGSKA (reference sequence). This CDR3 spans 14 amino acids. The CDR3: CSASPPPGPGGYTF. The CDR3 DNA follows: TGCAGTGCTAGCCCCCCCCCAGGGCCGGGTGGCTACACCTTC.

This chain joins TRBV15 and TRBJ2-3; D is possibly TRBD2 (5 bases). The CDR3 spans 15 residues. The germline V gene has CDR1 LNHNV and CDR2 YYDKDF (reference sequence). Trimming left V 5 bases short and J 3 bases short, with 15 bases between. CDR3 sequence (DNA): TGTGCCACCAGCTCCCTCGGGCGGAGGACAGATACGCAGTATTTT. Translated: CATSSLGRRTDTQYF. Full variable domain (rest looked up from reference TRBV15 and TRBJ2-3): DAMVIQNPRYQVTQFGKPVTLSCSQTLNHNVMYWYQQKSSQAPKLLFHYYDKDFNNEADTPDNFQSRRPNTSFCFLDIRSPGLGDTAMYLCATSSLGRRTDTQYFGPGTRLTVL.

As DNA, the CDR3 is TGTGCCAGCAGCGTCACAGCCAGCTACGAGCAGTACTTC. It specifies CASSVTASYEQYF. The rearrangement joins TRBV7-9 to TRBJ2-7; no definite D call. V was cut by 5 bases and J by 3 bases, with 11 bases left in between. This CDR3 spans 13 amino acids. Per germline, CDR1 SEHNR and CDR2 FQNEAQ (reference sequence).

This clonotype came up many times. The V call is TRBV28, the J call TRBJ2-5; D gene ambiguous. The CDR3 has 15 amino acids. Trimming stripped 3 bases from V and 2 bases from J, with 13 bases between. Germline assignment: CDR1 MDHEN and CDR2 SYDVKM. The CDR3 is CASSFFRVRQETQYF. CDR3 sequence (DNA): TGTGCCAGCAGTTTTTTTCGAGTGCGTCAAGAGACCCAGTACTTC.

Only a few counts were recorded for this clonotype. Just one base apart from a much larger clone, this may be a read error. The J gene is TRBJ2-2, the V gene TRBV7-9; D is ambiguous. Trimming shortened V by 2 bases and J by 3 bases, and 4 bases separated the two germline ends. Germline-derived CDR1 and CDR2 are SEHNR and FQNEAQ (reference sequence). The CDR3 is made up of 13 amino acids. The CDR3 sequence is CASSLKDTGELFF. The CDR3 bases are TGTGCCAGCAGCTTAAAGGACACCGGGGAGCTGTTTTTT.

This clonotype was seen more than once but under ten times. The V call is TRBV6-5, the J call TRBJ1-5; 8 positions match TRBD1. Trimming cost V 2 bases and J 4 bases; bases outside gene matches: 4. Germline CDR1 is MNHEY and CDR2 is SVGAGI. This CDR3 contains 15 residues. CDR3 nucleotide sequence: TGTGCCAGCAGTTACGGGACAGGCATAAATCAGCCCCAGCATTTT. This codes for CASSYGTGINQPQHF.